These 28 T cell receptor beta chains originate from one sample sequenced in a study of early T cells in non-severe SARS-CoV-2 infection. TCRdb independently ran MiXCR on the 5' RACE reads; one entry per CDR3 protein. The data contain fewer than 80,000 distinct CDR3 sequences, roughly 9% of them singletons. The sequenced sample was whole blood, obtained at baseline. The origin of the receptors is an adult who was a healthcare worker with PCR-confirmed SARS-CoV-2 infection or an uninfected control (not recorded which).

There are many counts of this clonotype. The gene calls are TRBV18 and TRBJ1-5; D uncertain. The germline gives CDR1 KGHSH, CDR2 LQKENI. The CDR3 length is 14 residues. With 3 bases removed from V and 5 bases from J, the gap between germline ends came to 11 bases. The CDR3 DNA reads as TGTGCCAGCTCACCGTCCGGGGAAGATCAGCCCCAGCATTTT. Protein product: CASSPSGEDQPQHF.

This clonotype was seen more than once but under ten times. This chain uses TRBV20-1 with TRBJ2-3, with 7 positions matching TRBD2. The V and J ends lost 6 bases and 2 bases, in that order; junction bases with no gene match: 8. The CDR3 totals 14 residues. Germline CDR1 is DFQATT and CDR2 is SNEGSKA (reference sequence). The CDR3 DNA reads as TGCAGTGCCCGCGGGAGTGACGCCACAGATACGCAGTATTTT. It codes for CSARGSDATDTQYF.

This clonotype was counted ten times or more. DNA for the CDR3: TGTGCCTGGAGTCTCTCCCCCTGGCAATCAGCTAACTATGGCTACACCTTC. Protein sequence: CAWSLSPWQSANYGYTF. The chain uses TRBV30 and TRBJ1-2; D uncertain. From germline, CDR1 is GTSNPN and CDR2 SVGIG (reference sequence). The CDR3 runs to 17 residues. V was shortened by 2 bases and J by 0 bases, with 19 bases between the two germline ends. Full variable domain (rest looked up from reference TRBV30 and TRBJ1-2): SQTIHQWPATLVQPVGSPLSLECTVEGTSNPNLYWYRQAAGRGLQLLFYSVGIGQISSEVPQNLSASRPQDRQFILSSKKLLLSDSGFYLCAWSLSPWQSANYGYTFGSGTRLTVV.

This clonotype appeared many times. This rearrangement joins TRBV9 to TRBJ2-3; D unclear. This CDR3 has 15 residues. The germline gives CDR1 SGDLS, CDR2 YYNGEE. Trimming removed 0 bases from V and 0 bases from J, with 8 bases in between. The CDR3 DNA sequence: TGTGCCAGCAGCGTAGATCCCACTAGCACAGATACGCAGTATTTT. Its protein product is CASSVDPTSTDTQYF.

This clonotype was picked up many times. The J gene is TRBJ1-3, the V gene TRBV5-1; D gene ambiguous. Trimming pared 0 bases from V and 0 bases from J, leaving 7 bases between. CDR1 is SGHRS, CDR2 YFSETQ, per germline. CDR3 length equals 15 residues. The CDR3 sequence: CASSLEVSSGNTIYF. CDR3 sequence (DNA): TGCGCCAGCAGCTTGGAAGTTAGCTCTGGAAACACCATATATTTT.

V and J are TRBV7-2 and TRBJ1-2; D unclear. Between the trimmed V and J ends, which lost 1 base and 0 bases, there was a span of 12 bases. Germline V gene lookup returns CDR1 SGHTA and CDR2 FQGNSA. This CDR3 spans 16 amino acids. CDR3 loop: CASSLGRTGANYGYTF. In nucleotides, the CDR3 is TGTGCCAGCAGCTTAGGGCGCACCGGAGCTAACTATGGCTACACCTTC.

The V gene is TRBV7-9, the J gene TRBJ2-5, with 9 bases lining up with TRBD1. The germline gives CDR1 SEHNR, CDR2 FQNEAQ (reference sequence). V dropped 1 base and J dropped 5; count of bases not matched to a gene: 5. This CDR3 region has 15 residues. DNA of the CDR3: TGTGCCAGCAGCTTAGGCGGGACAGGGATCGAGACCCAGTACTTC. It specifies CASSLGGTGIETQYF.

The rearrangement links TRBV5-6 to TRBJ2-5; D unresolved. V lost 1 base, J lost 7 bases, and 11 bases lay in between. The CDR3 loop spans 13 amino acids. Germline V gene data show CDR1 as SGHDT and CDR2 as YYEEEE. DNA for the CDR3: TGTGCCAGCAGCTTGAGAGGTCGGCGGACCCAGTACTTC. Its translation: CASSLRGRRTQYF.

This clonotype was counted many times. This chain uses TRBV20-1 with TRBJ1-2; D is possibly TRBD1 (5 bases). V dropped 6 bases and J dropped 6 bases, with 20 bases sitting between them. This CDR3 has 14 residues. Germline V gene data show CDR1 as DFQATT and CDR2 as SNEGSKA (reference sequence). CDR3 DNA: TGCAGTGCCCCACTGGGTCAGGGTAGCGATGGCTACACCTTC. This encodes CSAPLGQGSDGYTF.

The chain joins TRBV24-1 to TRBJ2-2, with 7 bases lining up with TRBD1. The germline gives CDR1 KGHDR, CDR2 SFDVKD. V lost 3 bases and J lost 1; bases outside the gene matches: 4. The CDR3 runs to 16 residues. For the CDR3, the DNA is TGTGCCACCAGTGATCCCAGACAGGGGAACACCGGGGAGCTGTTTTTT. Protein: CATSDPRQGNTGELFF.

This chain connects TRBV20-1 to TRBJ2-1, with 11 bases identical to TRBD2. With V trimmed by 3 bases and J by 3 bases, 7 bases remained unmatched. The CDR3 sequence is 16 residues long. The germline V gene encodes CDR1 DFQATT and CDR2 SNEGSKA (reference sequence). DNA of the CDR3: TGCAGTGCTAGGGCGACTAGCGGGACCCACTACAATGAGCAGTTCTTC. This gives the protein CSARATSGTHYNEQFF.

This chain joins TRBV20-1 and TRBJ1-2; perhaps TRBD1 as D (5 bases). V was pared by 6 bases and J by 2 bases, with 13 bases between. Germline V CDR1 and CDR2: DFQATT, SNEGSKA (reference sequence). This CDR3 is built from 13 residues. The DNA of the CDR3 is TGCAGTGCCGGGGAGGGGCAGAACTATGGCTACACCTTC. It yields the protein CSAGEGQNYGYTF.

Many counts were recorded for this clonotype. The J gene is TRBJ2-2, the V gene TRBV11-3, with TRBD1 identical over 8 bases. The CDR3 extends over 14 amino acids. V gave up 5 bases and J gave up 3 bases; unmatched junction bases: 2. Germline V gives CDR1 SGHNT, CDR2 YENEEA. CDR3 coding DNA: TGTGCCAGCAGCGACAGGGGTCACACCGGGGAGCTGTTTTTT. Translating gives CASSDRGHTGELFF.

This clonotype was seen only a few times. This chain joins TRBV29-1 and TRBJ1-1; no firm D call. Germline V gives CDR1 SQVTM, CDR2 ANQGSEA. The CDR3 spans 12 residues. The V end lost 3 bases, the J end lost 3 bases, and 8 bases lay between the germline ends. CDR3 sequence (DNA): TGCAGCGTTGACAGTAGCGACACTGAAGCTTTCTTT. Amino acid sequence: CSVDSSDTEAFF.

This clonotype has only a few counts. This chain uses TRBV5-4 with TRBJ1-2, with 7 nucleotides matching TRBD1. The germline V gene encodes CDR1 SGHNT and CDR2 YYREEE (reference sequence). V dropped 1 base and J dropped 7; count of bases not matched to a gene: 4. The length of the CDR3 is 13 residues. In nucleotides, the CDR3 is TGTGCCAGCAGCTTGAGACAGGGAACTGGCTACACCTTC. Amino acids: CASSLRQGTGYTF.

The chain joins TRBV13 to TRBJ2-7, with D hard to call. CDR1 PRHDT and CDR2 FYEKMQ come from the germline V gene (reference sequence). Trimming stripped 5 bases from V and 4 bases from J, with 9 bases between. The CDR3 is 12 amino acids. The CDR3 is CASSVLGYEQYF. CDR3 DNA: TGTGCCAGCAGCGTACTGGGTTACGAGCAGTACTTC.

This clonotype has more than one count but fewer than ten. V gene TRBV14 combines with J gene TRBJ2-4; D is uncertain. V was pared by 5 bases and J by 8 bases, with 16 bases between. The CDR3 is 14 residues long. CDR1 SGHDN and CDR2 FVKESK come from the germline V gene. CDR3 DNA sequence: TGTGCCAGCAGCTCCCGAGGCCTAGAACACATTCAGTACTTC. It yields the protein CASSSRGLEHIQYF.

The CDR3 DNA sequence: TGTGCCAGCTCACTCCTTCAGGAACCCACTGAAGCTTTCTTT. Its translation: CASSLLQEPTEAFF. The chain couples TRBV18 to TRBJ1-1; D not resolved. V lost 4 bases to trimming and J lost 4 bases, with 13 bases between them. This CDR3 spans 14 amino acids. The germline V gene encodes CDR1 KGHSH and CDR2 LQKENI.

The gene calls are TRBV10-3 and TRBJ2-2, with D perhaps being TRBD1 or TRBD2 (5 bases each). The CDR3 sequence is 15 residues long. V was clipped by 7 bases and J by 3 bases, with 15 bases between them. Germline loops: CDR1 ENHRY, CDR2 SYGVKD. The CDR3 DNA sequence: TGTGCCATCAAAGGATCAGGGACGGACACCGGGGAGCTGTTTTTT. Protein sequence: CAIKGSGTDTGELFF.

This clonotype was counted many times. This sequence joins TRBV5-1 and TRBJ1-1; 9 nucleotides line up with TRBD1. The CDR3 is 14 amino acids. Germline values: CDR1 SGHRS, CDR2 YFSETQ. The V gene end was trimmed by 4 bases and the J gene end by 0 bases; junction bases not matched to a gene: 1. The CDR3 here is CASSRTGVNTEAFF. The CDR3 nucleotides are TGCGCCAGCAGCCGGACAGGGGTGAACACTGAAGCTTTCTTT.

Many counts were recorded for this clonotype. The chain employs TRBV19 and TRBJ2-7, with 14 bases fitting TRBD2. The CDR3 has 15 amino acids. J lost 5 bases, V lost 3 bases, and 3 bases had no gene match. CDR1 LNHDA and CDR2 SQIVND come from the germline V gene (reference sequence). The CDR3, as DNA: TGTGCCAGTAGTATGGGGACTAGCGGGAGCCACGAGCAGTACTTC. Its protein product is CASSMGTSGSHEQYF.

CDR3 DNA: TGTGCCAGCAGCAGGACAACGGGAGAAAAACTGTTTTTT. As protein: CASSRTTGEKLFF. The chain uses TRBV9 and TRBJ1-4; perhaps TRBD1 as D (5 bases). The germline V gene has CDR1 SGDLS and CDR2 YYNGEE. The CDR3 loop spans 13 amino acids. Trimming took off 4 bases at V and 8 bases at J, with 12 bases between the two ends.

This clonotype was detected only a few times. CDR3 coding DNA: TGTGCCAGCAATAGTGACAGCCCTTATGGCTACACCTTC. Translated, it gives CASNSDSPYGYTF. The chain carries TRBV2 and TRBJ1-2; possible D gene TRBD1, 5 bases. CDR3 length: 13 amino acids. Germline-derived CDR1 and CDR2 are SNHLY and FYNNEI. Deletions cut 7 bases from V and 5 bases from J, with 14 bases between.

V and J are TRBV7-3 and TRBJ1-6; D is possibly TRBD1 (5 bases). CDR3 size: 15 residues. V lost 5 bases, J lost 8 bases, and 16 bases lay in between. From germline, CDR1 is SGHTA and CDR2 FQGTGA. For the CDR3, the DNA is TGTGCCAGCAGCCCAACCCAGGGTTGGGATTCACCCCTCCACTTT. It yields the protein CASSPTQGWDSPLHF.

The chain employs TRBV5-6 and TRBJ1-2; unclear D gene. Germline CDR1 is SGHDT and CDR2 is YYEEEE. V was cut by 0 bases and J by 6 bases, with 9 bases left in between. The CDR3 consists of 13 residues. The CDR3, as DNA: TGTGCCAGCAGCTTGGGAGAAAACGATGGCTACACCTTC. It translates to CASSLGENDGYTF. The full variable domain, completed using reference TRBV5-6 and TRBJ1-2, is DAGVTQSPTHLIKTRGQQVTLRCSPKSGHDTVSWYQQALGQGPQFIFQYYEEEERQRGNFPDRFSGHQFPNYSSELNVNALLLGDSALYLCASSLGENDGYTFGSGTRLTVV.

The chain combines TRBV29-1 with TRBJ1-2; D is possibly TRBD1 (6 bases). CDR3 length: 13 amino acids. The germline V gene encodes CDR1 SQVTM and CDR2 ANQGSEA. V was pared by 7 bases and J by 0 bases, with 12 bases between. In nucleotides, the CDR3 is TGCAGCGCACGACAGGACACTAACTATGGCTACACCTTC. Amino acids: CSARQDTNYGYTF.

The CDR3 here is CASSWGANTEAFF. CDR3 DNA: TGTGCCAGCAGTTGGGGGGCCAACACTGAAGCTTTCTTT. The chain couples TRBV12-3 or TRBV12-4 to TRBJ1-1, with D perhaps matching TRBD1 (6 bases). The V end lost 4 bases, the J end lost 2 bases, and 8 bases lay between the germline ends. The CDR3 length is 13 residues.

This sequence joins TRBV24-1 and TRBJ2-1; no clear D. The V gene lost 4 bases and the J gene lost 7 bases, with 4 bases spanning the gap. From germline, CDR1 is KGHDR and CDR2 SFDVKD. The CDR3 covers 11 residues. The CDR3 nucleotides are TGTGCCACCAGTGACGCGAATGAGCAGTTCTTC. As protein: CATSDANEQFF.